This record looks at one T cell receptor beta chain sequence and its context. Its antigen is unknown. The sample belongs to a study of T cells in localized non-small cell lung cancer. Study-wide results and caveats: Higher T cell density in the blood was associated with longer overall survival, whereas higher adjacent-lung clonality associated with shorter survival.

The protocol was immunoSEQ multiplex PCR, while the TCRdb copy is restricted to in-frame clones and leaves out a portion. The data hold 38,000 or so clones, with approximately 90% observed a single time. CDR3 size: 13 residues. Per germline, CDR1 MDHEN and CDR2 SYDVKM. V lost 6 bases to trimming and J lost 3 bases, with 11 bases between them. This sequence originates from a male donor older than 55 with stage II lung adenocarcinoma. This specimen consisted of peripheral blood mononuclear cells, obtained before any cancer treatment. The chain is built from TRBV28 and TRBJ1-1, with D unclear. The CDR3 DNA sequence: TGTGCCAGCAGAACTCGGACGTACACTGAAGCTTTCTTT. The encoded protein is CASRTRTYTEAFF.